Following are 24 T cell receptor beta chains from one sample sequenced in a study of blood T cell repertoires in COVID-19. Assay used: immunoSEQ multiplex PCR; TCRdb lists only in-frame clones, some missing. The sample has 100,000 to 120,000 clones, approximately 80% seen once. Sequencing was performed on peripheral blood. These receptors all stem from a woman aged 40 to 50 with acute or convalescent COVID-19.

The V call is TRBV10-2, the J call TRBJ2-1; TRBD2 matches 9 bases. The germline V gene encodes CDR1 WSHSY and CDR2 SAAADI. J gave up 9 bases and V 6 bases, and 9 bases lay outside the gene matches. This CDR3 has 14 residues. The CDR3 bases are TGCGCCAGCAGGGAGGGACTAGCCAATATTGAGCAGTTCTTC. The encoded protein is CASREGLANIEQFF.

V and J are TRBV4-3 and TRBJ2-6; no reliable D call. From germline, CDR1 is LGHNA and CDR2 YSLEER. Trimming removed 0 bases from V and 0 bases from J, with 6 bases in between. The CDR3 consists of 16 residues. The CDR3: CASSQEYSSGANVLTF. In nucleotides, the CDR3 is TGCGCCAGCAGCCAAGAGTACAGCTCTGGGGCCAACGTCCTGACTTTC.

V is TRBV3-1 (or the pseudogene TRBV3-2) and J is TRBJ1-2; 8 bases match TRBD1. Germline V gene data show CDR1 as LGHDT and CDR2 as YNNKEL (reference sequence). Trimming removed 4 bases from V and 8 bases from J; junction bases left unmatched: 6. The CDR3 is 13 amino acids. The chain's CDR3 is CASSRWDRQGYTF. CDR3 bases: TGTGCCAGCAGCCGGTGGGACAGGCAAGGCTACACCTTC.

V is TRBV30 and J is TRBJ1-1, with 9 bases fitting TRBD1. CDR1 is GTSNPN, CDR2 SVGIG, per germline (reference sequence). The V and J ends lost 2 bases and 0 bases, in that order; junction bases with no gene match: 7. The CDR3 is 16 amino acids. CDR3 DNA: TGTGCCTGGAGTTTCCGTGGGACAGGGCTGAACACTGAAGCTTTCTTT. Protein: CAWSFRGTGLNTEAFF.

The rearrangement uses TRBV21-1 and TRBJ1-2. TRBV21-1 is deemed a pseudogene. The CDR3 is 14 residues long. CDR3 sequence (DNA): TGTGCCAGCAGCAAAGCGAAAGGAGTCTATGGCTACACCTTC. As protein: CASSKAKGVYGYTF.

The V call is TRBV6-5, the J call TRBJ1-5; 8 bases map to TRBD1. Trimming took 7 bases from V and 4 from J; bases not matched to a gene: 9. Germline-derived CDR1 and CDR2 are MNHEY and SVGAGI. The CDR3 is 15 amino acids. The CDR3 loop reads CASTQGARRNQPQHF. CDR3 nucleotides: TGTGCCAGCACCCAGGGGGCGCGAAGAAATCAGCCCCAGCATTTT.

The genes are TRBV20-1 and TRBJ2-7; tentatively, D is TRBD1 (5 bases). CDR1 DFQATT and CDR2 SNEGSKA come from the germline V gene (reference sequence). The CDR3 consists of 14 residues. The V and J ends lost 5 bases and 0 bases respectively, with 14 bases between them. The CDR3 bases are TGCAGTGCTCGTGGGCCCGACAGCTCCTACGAGCAGTACTTC. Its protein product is CSARGPDSSYEQYF.

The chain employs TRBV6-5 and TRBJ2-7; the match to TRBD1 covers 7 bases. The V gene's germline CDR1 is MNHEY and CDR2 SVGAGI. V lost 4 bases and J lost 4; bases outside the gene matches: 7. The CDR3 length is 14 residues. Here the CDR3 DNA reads TGTGCCAGCAGTTCGCGACAGGGAAATTACGAGCAGTACTTC. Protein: CASSSRQGNYEQYF.

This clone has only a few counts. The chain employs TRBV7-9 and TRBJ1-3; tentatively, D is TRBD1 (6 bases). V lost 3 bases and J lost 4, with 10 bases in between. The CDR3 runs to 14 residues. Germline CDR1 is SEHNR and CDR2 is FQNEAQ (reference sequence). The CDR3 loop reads CASSFGQIGNTIYF. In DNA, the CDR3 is TGTGCCAGCAGCTTCGGACAGATCGGAAACACCATATATTTT.

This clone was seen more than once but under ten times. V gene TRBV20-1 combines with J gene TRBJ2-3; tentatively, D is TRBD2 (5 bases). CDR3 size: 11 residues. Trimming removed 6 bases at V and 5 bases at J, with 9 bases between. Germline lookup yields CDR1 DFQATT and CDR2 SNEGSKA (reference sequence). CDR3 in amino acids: CSAYRGDTQYF. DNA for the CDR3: TGCAGTGCCTATCGGGGAGATACGCAGTATTTT.

Here the CDR3 reads CASSTRDTFNEKLFF. The CDR3, as DNA: TGTGCCAGCAGCACCCGGGACACTTTTAATGAAAAACTGTTTTTT. The gene calls are TRBV7-9 and TRBJ1-4, with D possibly matching TRBD1 (6 bases). From germline, CDR1 is SEHNR and CDR2 FQNEAQ (reference sequence). This CDR3 contains 15 residues. V dropped 5 bases and J dropped 4 bases, with 14 bases sitting between them.

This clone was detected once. This CDR3 is CASLGTAADTQYF. Here the CDR3 DNA reads TGTGCCTCACTAGGAACTGCGGCAGATACGCAGTATTTT. This chain links TRBV18 with TRBJ2-3, with a tentative D call TRBD2 (5 bases). This CDR3 region has 13 residues. Germline V gene data show CDR1 as KGHSH and CDR2 as LQKENI. The ends were cut back, 11 bases at V and 4 bases at J, with 16 bases in the middle.

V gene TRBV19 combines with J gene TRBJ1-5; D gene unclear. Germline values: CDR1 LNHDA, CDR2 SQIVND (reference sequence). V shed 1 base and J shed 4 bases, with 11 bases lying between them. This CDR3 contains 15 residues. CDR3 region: CASSIAPQTNQPQHF. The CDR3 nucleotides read TGTGCCAGTAGTATAGCCCCCCAGACAAATCAGCCCCAGCATTTT. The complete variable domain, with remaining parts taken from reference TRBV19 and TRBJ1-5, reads DGGITQSPKYLFRKEGQNVTLSCEQNLNHDAMYWYRQDPGQGLRLIYYSQIVNDFQKGDIAEGYSVSREKKESFPLTVTSAQKNPTAFYLCASSIAPQTNQPQHFGDGTRLSIL.

The CDR3 here is CASKDGWVYGYTF. DNA of the CDR3: TGCGCCAGCAAAGACGGGTGGGTCTATGGCTACACCTTC. The chain carries TRBV23-1 and TRBJ1-2; D not certain. TRBV23-1 is recorded as an ORF, its role being uncertain. Trimming pared 7 bases from V and 4 bases from J, leaving 13 bases between. The CDR3 is made up of 13 amino acids.

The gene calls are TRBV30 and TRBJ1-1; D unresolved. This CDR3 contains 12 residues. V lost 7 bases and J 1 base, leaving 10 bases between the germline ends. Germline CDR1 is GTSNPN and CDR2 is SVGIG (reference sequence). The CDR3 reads CASTRQNTEAFF. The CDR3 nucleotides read TGTGCCTCCACGAGGCAGAACACTGAAGCTTTCTTT.

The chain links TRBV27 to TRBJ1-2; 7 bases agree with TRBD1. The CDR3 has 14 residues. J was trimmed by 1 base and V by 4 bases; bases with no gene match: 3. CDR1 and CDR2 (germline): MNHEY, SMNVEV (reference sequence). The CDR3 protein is CASSWDRFNYGYTF. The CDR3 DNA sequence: TGTGCCAGCAGTTGGGACAGATTTAACTATGGCTACACCTTC.

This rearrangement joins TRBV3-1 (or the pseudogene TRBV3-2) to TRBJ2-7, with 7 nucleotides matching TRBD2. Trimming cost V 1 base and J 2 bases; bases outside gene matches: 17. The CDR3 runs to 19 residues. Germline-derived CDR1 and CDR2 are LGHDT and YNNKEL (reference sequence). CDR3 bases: TGTGCCAGCAGCCAAGTGGGTTCGGCAGGGAGGGAATCTACCTACGAGCAGTACTTC. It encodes CASSQVGSAGRESTYEQYF.

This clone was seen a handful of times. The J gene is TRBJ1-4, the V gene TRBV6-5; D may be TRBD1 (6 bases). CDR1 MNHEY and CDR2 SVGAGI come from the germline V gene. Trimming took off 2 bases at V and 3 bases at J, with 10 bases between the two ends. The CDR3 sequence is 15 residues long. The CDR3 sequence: CASSYAQGSNEKLFF. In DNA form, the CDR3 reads TGTGCCAGCAGTTACGCTCAGGGGTCTAATGAAAAACTGTTTTTT.

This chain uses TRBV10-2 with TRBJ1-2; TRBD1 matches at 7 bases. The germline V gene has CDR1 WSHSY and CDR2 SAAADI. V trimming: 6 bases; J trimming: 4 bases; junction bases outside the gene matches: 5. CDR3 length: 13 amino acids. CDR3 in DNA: TGCGCCAGCAGCCCGACAGGGCTCTATGGCTACACCTTC. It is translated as CASSPTGLYGYTF.

CDR3 sequence (DNA): TGTGCCAGCACCCAAGCGGGGGGGCACGTCGAGCAGTACTTC. Amino acids: CASTQAGGHVEQYF. This chain connects TRBV5-4 to TRBJ2-7; 10 nucleotides line up with TRBD2. V lost 6 bases, J lost 6 bases, and 9 bases stayed unmatched. The CDR3 runs 14 residues. Germline CDR1 is SGHNT and CDR2 is YYREEE (reference sequence).

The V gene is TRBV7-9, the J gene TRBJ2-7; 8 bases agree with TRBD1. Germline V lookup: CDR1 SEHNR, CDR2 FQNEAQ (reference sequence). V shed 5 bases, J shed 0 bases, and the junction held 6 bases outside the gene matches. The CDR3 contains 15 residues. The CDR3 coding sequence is TGTGCCAGCAGCGTCGGGGACAGGCCCTCCTACGAGCAGTACTTC. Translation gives CASSVGDRPSYEQYF.

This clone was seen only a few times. CDR3 DNA sequence: TGTGCCAGCAGTGAAATGCCCGGGACAGGCAGTCATGGCTACACCTTC. It translates to CASSEMPGTGSHGYTF. This chain uses TRBV6-1 with TRBJ1-2; 8 positions agree with TRBD1. Germline CDR1 is MNHNS and CDR2 is SASEGT. The CDR3 consists of 16 residues. The J segment lost 6 bases and the V segment lost 2 bases, leaving 11 bases of the junction unmatched.

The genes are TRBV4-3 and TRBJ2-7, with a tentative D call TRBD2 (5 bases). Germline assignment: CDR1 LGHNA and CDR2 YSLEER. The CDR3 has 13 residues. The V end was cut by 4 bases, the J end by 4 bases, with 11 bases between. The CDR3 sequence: CASSRGRGYEQYF. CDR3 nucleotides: TGCGCCAGCAGCCGTGGTAGAGGGTACGAGCAGTACTTC.

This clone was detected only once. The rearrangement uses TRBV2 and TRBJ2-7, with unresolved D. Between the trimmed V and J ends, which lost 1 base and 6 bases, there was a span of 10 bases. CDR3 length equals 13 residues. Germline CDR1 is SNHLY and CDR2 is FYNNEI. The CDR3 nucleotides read TGTGCCAGCAGTGAAGTCTACGTCGGCGAGCAGTACTTC. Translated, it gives CASSEVYVGEQYF.